The 23 T cell receptor beta chains given below trace back to one sample, sequenced in a study of cytomegalovirus exposure and HLA in healthy donors. Primers included in the PCR were 60 Vbeta and 13 Jbeta primers. TCRdb's table, derived via immunoSEQ multiplex PCR, lists solely in-frame clones and lacks some. The data contain more than 60,000 clones, about 68% of them singletons. Material: PBMCs. These receptors came from a man aged 40-49 years in good health and CMV-seropositive.

In its sample, this clone was seen once. The chain is built from TRBV11-2 and TRBJ2-3; TRBD2 matches 11 bases. Trimming cost V 5 bases and J 2 bases; bases outside gene matches: 6. The CDR3 is made up of 16 amino acids. Germline V CDR1 and CDR2: SGHAT, FQNNGV. CDR3 nucleotide sequence: TGTGCCAGCAGCCCACGACTAGCGGGGCCCACAGATACGCAGTATTTT. Translating it yields CASSPRLAGPTDTQYF.

V gene TRBV2 combines with J gene TRBJ2-1, with D possibly TRBD1 on 6 matching bases. Germline V gene lookup returns CDR1 SNHLY and CDR2 FYNNEI. V was shortened by 6 bases and J by 0 bases, with 18 bases between the two germline ends. The CDR3 spans 17 residues. CDR3 nucleotide sequence: TGTGCCAGCAGAAACCGGGACACTCAAAGCTCCTACAATGAGCAGTTCTTC. As protein: CASRNRDTQSSYNEQFF.

The V gene is TRBV4-1, the J gene TRBJ2-2; D might be TRBD1 (6 bases). CDR1 and CDR2 (germline): MGHRA, YSYEKL. Trimming left V 0 bases short and J 5 bases short, with 13 bases between. The CDR3 covers 16 residues. The CDR3 DNA reads TGCGCCAGCAGCCAAGAAACCGGGACACCAACCGGGGAGCTGTTTTTT. It is translated as CASSQETGTPTGELFF.

This chain connects TRBV6-5 to TRBJ2-3; 7 nucleotides agree with TRBD1. In germline, CDR1 is MNHEY, CDR2 SVGAGI. This CDR3 spans 12 amino acids. V lost 5 bases, J lost 5 bases, and 1 base stayed unmatched. The CDR3 protein is CASSTGEDTQYF. The CDR3 bases are TGTGCCAGCAGTACAGGGGAAGATACGCAGTATTTT.

This clone has a handful of counts. The gene calls are TRBV25-1 and TRBJ1-4, with TRBD1 matching 9 bases. The CDR3 spans 14 residues. Germline V lookup: CDR1 MGHDK, CDR2 SYGVNS. The trim removed 8 bases at V and 8 bases at J, leaving 9 bases unmatched. CDR3 nucleotides: TGTGCCAGCCAAAAACAGGGGGCTGGGGAAAAACTGTTTTTT. Protein: CASQKQGAGEKLFF.

A remark on this clone: A junction end diverges from the germline sequence, so it may reflect a read error. The chain is built from TRBV10-3 and TRBJ1-1; a weak D match, TRBD1 (6 bases). Looked up from germline, CDR1 is ENHRY and CDR2 is SYGVKD. The CDR3 extends over 13 amino acids. Written as DNA, the CDR3 is TGTGTCATCATGAGGGGGTCCAACACTGAAGCTTTCTTT. Residues: CVIMRGSNTEAFF.

This chain links TRBV15 with TRBJ2-7; TRBD2 might be the D (5 bases). Germline V lookup: CDR1 LNHNV, CDR2 YYDKDF (reference sequence). The CDR3 length is 14 residues. The V and J ends lost 0 bases and 7 bases respectively, with 13 bases between them. The CDR3 DNA reads TGTGCCACCAGCAGAGAGCGGGCGGTTCCTGAGCAGTACTTC. Translated: CATSRERAVPEQYF.

The chain carries TRBV4-2 and TRBJ2-1; 10 nucleotides agree with TRBD1. The CDR3 totals 16 residues. J was trimmed by 4 bases and V by 4 bases; bases with no gene match: 7. CDR1 and CDR2 (germline): LGHNA, YNFKEQ. In DNA, the CDR3 is TGTGCCAGCAGCCCCCGGACAGGGGGTGAGTACAATGAGCAGTTCTTC. Translation gives CASSPRTGGEYNEQFF.

The CDR3 DNA reads as TGCGCCAGCAGGGCAAAGGGCCTAGCGGGAGCAACTAGCACAGATACGCAGTATTTT. Protein sequence: CASRAKGLAGATSTDTQYF. V usage is TRBV10-1 and J usage is TRBJ2-3, with TRBD2 identical over 10 bases. J was trimmed by 0 bases and V by 6 bases; bases with no gene match: 15. This CDR3 region has 19 residues. The germline gives CDR1 WNHNN, CDR2 SYGVQD (reference sequence).

V gene TRBV28 combines with J gene TRBJ1-2; perhaps TRBD1 as D (6 bases). CDR1 and CDR2 from the germline V gene are MDHEN and SYDVKM. V shed 6 bases and J shed 8 bases, with 19 bases lying between them. This CDR3 has 14 amino acids. The CDR3 nucleotides are TGTGCCAGCAGCTCTGTTGCGGGGGCGAGGGGCTACACCTTC. Translated: CASSSVAGARGYTF.

The chain carries TRBV11-1 and TRBJ2-4; 8 bases map to TRBD1. Per the germline V gene, CDR1 is SGHAT and CDR2 is FQDESV (reference sequence). This CDR3 is built from 17 residues. Unmatched junction bases numbered 8, after V lost 4 bases and J lost 0 bases. CDR3 bases: TGTGCCAGCAGCTCCATCGGGACAGGACTAGCCAAAAACATTCAGTACTTC. It is translated as CASSSIGTGLAKNIQYF.

This chain uses TRBV19 with TRBJ1-4; no firm D call. The CDR3 covers 13 residues. Germline lookup yields CDR1 LNHDA and CDR2 SQIVND (reference sequence). Trimming took off 6 bases at V and 5 bases at J, with 10 bases between the two ends. This CDR3 is CASRWGENEKLFF. The CDR3 nucleotides are TGTGCCAGTAGATGGGGAGAGAATGAAAAACTGTTTTTT.

V gene TRBV7-9 combines with J gene TRBJ2-1, with TRBD2 matching over 7 bases. The CDR3 totals 14 residues. Losses at the gene ends were 3 bases for V and 2 bases for J; bases not matched to a gene: 1. CDR1 is SEHNR and CDR2 is FQNEAQ in the germline V gene (reference sequence). Written as DNA, the CDR3 is TGTGCCAGCAGCTTTCGGGGGGCCTACAATGAGCAGTTCTTC. It yields the protein CASSFRGAYNEQFF.

The chain uses TRBV29-1 and TRBJ2-7; D possibly corresponds to TRBD2 (5 bases). Looked up from germline, CDR1 is SQVTM and CDR2 is ANQGSEA. The CDR3 length is 12 residues. V was cut by 6 bases and J by 6 bases, with 15 bases left in between. The CDR3 nucleotides read TGCAGCGTCGGAATTTCGGGGTGCGAGCAGTACTTC. Translated, it gives CSVGISGCEQYF.

A few counts support this clone. J is TRBJ2-5 and V is TRBV7-8; 9 nucleotides align to TRBD1. CDR1 and CDR2 (germline): SGHVS, FQNEAQ. V lost 5 bases, J lost 4 bases, and 14 bases stayed unmatched. CDR3 length: 17 residues. CDR3 DNA: TGTGCCAGCAGCCCCAGGACAGGGGCTGGTCAAGGAGAGACCCAGTACTTC. Translation: CASSPRTGAGQGETQYF. The variable domain in full, with the rest retrieved from reference TRBV7-8 and TRBJ2-5, is GAGVSQSPRYKVAKRGQDVALRCDPISGHVSLFWYQQALGQGPEFLTYFQNEAQLDKSGLPSDRFFAERPEGSVSTLKIQRTQQEDSAVYLCASSPRTGAGQGETQYFGPGTRLLVL.

This clone is a singleton in its sample. This rearrangement joins TRBV28 to TRBJ1-4; D remains ambiguous. The CDR3 runs 14 residues. Germline lookup yields CDR1 MDHEN and CDR2 SYDVKM. With 3 bases removed from V and 8 bases from J, the gap between germline ends came to 13 bases. The CDR3 protein is CASSLGPGNEKLFF. DNA for the CDR3: TGTGCCAGCAGTTTGGGCCCGGGGAACGAAAAACTGTTTTTT.

CDR3 sequence (DNA): TGCGCCAGCAGCTTGGGGAAACCGGGACAGGGGGCGCGAATGGGGAATATCTACGAGCAGTACTTC. Amino acid sequence: CASSLGKPGQGARMGNIYEQYF. The chain combines TRBV5-1 with TRBJ2-5, with TRBD1 identical over 12 bases. Near its end, the DNA agrees better with TRBJ2-7, so the J call may be wrong. Germline CDR1 reads SGHRS; CDR2 reads YFSETQ. This CDR3 is 22 amino acids long.

The J gene is TRBJ2-1, the V gene TRBV10-3; 13 bases fit TRBD2. In germline, CDR1 is ENHRY, CDR2 SYGVKD. CDR3 length: 19 amino acids. V shed 4 bases, J shed 1 base, and the junction held 10 bases outside the gene matches. The CDR3: CAISGLAGGSDGSYNEQFF. The CDR3 DNA reads as TGTGCCATCAGTGGACTAGCGGGGGGTTCAGACGGATCCTACAATGAGCAGTTCTTC.

The chain has TRBV9 and TRBJ2-1; D ambiguous. With 2 bases removed from V and 6 bases from J, the gap between germline ends came to 12 bases. Germline V lookup: CDR1 SGDLS, CDR2 YYNGEE. The CDR3 length is 14 residues. Written as DNA, the CDR3 is TGTGCCAGCAGCGTTACGCTAGTCGCCAATGAGCAGTTCTTC. Residues: CASSVTLVANEQFF.

V is TRBV7-9 and J is TRBJ2-1, with 7 nucleotides matching TRBD2. Germline V gene sequence: CDR1 SEHNR, CDR2 FQNEAQ (reference sequence). CDR3 length: 15 residues. With 2 bases clipped from V and 5 bases from J, the junction kept 6 bases outside the gene matches. As DNA, the CDR3 is TGTGCCAGCAGCTTAAGGCTAGCGGCCGACAATGAGCAGTTCTTC. This translates into CASSLRLAADNEQFF.

A single count supports this clone. The chain is built from TRBV10-1 and TRBJ2-7; D is unclear. V was shortened by 0 bases and J by 6 bases, with 9 bases between the two germline ends. The CDR3 consists of 13 residues. Per the germline V gene, CDR1 is WNHNN and CDR2 is SYGVQD (reference sequence). The chain's CDR3 is CASSESAVSEQYF. The CDR3 DNA follows: TGCGCCAGCAGTGAGTCTGCAGTATCCGAGCAGTACTTC.

This chain links TRBV6-5 with TRBJ1-1; the D gene is possibly TRBD1 (6 bases). CDR1 MNHEY and CDR2 SVGAGI come from the germline V gene. The CDR3 spans 12 residues. Trimming cost V 10 bases and J 6 bases, with 15 bases left between them. The CDR3 DNA sequence: TGTGCCAACAGGGAGCCCCCCTCTGAAGCTTTCTTT. This codes for CANREPPSEAFF.

This chain uses TRBV7-8 with TRBJ2-1, with TRBD2 matching 8 bases. With V trimmed by 5 bases and J by 6 bases, 6 bases remained unmatched. The CDR3 covers 14 residues. Germline V gene data show CDR1 as SGHVS and CDR2 as FQNEAQ. The CDR3 bases are TGTGCCAGCAGCCTCGGGACTAGTGGCAATGAGCAGTTCTTC. Amino acid sequence: CASSLGTSGNEQFF.